Sequencing of this T cell receptor beta chain was carried out in a study of T cell clonotyping in hematopoietic cell transplantation (dated by TCRdb to about 2021). In terms of the full investigation: Pretransplant samples from recipients were collected after cytoreduction. The study collected 120 to 150 blood samples from approximately 35 consecutive transplant recipients and their related donors. Patients were recruited between late 2015 and 2017 and followed until late 2020 or death.

Overall study outcomes, separate from this receptor: Inverse Simpson Index values from donors and from recipients before transplant predicted broader TCR repertoire diversity after transplant. After transplant, TCR diversity in recipients dropped, and pathologically expanded clonotypes climbed progressively between day 30 and day 180. The sample size was limited and the cells went unsorted, which meant the CD4 and CD8 repertoire contributions could not be told apart. Overlap with donor repertoires was found for only a small fraction of recipient repertoires, with over 97% found to appear de novo at the given depth.

Remarks on this clone: What antigen it recognizes has not been identified. Base qualities were left out, and no much larger clone turns up one base away.

The time point label of this sample denotes: recipient sample about 28 days before transplant, after cytoreduction. Recipient blood was collected about 28 days before transplant and at days 30, 100 and 180 after transplant. Using Nuclei Lysis Solution, genomic DNA was extracted from unfractionated peripheral blood mononuclear cells that were either fresh or cryopreserved. As encoded in the germline V gene (reference sequence), CDR1 is SEHNR while CDR2 is FQNEAQ. Compared with germline, V lacks 1 base and J lacks 15 bases; bases without a gene match: 6. Measured from the cysteine to the phenylalanine, the CDR3 is 12 residues long. The DNA shown is the 36-base CDR3, in frame from base 1. TCR beta CDR3 regions were amplified from genomic DNA with the immunoSEQ assay, a bias-controlled multiplex PCR using V- and J-specific primers. In a second PCR step, the CDR3 amplicons were tagged with a proprietary barcode plus Illumina adapter sequences. An Illumina MiSeq instrument was used for sequencing of the CDR3 libraries. As for the authors' bioinformatics: Export and quality control were performed with immunoSEQ Analyzer 3.0, and downstream analyses were performed with R Bioconductor and Immunarch. Only productive rearrangements in the normalized downsampled data set went into calculating the repertoire metrics. Clonotypes larger than 5 templates in the normalized cohort were defined as pathologically expanded. The Inverse Simpson Index was used to measure repertoire diversity. To capture all clonotypes, CMV-specificity analyses were performed on the non-normalized data set. As stored in TCRdb, this immuneACCESS dataset retains in-frame rearrangements with V and J assigned. A fraction of the clones does not appear; measured against another copy, unresolved V genes explain less than half of the discrepancy, and the remainder lacks a known reason. From that table come the V and J calls and clone size; the DNA was used to work out D and trimming. In all, the sample holds over 45,000 clones, and about nine tenths of those were seen once. The ten largest make up just under 6% of the sample.

This specimen consisted of peripheral blood mononuclear cells, obtained before stem cell transplant. The receptor's source is a man in his 60s with biphenotypic leukemia. Some clones in this sample may be carry-over from other donors' samples. The rearranged segments are TRBV7-9 and TRBJ2-1, and 7 junction bases match TRBD1. The CDR3 region reads CASSLVAGGMFF. The DNA sequence is TGTGCCAGCAGCTTAGTGGCAGGGGGAATGTTCTTC. With all but the CDR3 taken from the reference TRBV7-9 and TRBJ2-1 genes, the full variable domain is: DTGVSQNPRHKITKRGQNVTFRCDPISEHNRLYWYRQTLGQGPEFLTYFQNEAQLEKSRLLSDRFSAERPKGSFSTLEIQRTEQGDSAMYLCASSLVAGGMFFGPGTRLTVL.